Listed below are T cell receptor beta chains from one sample, sequenced in a study of identical twins. One entry per CDR3 protein, called by TCRdb with MiXCR from the 5' RACE reads. The sample lists approximately 630,000 distinct CDR3 sequences, 7% to 7.5% occurring once. These data also featured in a second study, about yellow fever vaccine responses in identical twins.

Sequenced input: PBMCs. Every receptor here comes from a woman between 18 and 29 years old in good health. The CDR3 runs from the conserved cysteine through the conserved F or W. D genes are given only for firm matches. Clone size, where shown, is once, few, many, or a class for clones that have expanded.

>few|TRBV28|-|TRBJ2-1
TGTGCCAGCAGTATAGGGGAACTAGACCACAATGAGCAGTTCTTC
CASSIGELDHNEQFF
>many|TRBV5-1|TRBD2|TRBJ2-3
TGCGCCAGCAGCCCCGGGGGGGCTAGCGGGGGGCCAACAGATACGCAGTATTTT
CASSPGGASGGPTDTQYF
>few|TRBV5-5|TRBD1|TRBJ2-7
TGTGCCAGCAGCTTCCGGGACAGCCTCTACGAGCAGTACTTC
CASSFRDSLYEQYF
>few|TRBV29-1|-|TRBJ1-1
TGCAGCGTTGGGTCAGGGATTACAGAAGCTTTCTTT
CSVGSGITEAFF
>-|TRBV20-1|TRBD1|TRBJ1-6
TGCAGTGCCCCCCCCGAGACAGGGGTCCCTTCACCCCTCCACTTT
CSAPPETGVPSPLHF
>-|TRBV28|-|TRBJ1-1
TGTGCCAGCAGTTTTATGTCTACTGAAGCTTTCTTT
CASSFMSTEAFF
>few|TRBV12-3/TRBV12-4|-|TRBJ2-1
TGTGCCAGCAGTACACGGACGTTACCGAACAATGAGCAGTTCTTC
CASSTRTLPNNEQFF
>many|TRBV27|-|TRBJ1-6
TGTGCCAGCAGTTTACTGAGGCATATGGGTCAGAATAATTCACCCCTCCACTTT
CASSLLRHMGQNNSPLHF
>-|TRBV5-5|-|TRBJ1-3
TGTGCCAGCAGCTTTAACGGGGGATACTCTGGAAACACCATATATTTT
CASSFNGGYSGNTIYF
>many|TRBV5-1|-|TRBJ2-5
TGCGCCAGCAGCCCGGAACAAGAGACCCAGTACTTC
CASSPEQETQYF
>many|TRBV28|TRBD1|TRBJ2-7
TGTGCCAGCAGTTTATCGGGCAGGGGGCGTGAGCAGTACTTC
CASSLSGRGREQYF
>many|TRBV29-1|-|TRBJ2-1
TGCAGCGTCCCCACAGGAGCCTACAATGAGCAGTTCTTC
CSVPTGAYNEQFF
>-|TRBV24-1|TRBD1|TRBJ1-2
TGTGCCACCAGTGGATGGACAGGGGGGCCTCTATCTGGCTACACCTTC
CATSGWTGGPLSGYTF
>few|TRBV20-1|-|TRBJ2-1
TGCAGTGCTAGGGGTTTCAGAGAGTCTTATAATGAGCAGTTCTTC
CSARGFRESYNEQFF
>many|TRBV5-6|-|TRBJ1-2
TGTGCCAGCAGCTTGGGCAACTCTGGCTACACCTTC
CASSLGNSGYTF
>many|TRBV5-1|-|TRBJ1-2
TGCGCCAGCAGCTTGGAGGCTTCTAACTATGGCTACACCTTC
CASSLEASNYGYTF